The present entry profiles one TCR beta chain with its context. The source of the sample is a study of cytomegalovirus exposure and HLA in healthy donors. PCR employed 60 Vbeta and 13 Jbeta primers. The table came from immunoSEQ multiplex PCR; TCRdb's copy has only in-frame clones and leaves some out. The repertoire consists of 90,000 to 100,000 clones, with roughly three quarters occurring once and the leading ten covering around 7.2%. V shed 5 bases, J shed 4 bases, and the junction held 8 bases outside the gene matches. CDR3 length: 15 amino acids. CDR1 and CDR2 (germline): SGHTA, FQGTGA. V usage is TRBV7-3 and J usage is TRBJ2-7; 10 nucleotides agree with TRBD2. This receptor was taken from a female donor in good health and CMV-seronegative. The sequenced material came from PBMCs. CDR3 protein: CASSIASGRSYEQYF. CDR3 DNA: TGTGCCAGCAGCATAGCTAGCGGGAGATCTTACGAGCAGTACTTC.